These 11 T cell receptor beta chains came from one sample sequenced in a study of cytomegalovirus exposure and HLA in healthy donors. PCR employed 60 Vbeta and 13 Jbeta primers. The data were produced by immunoSEQ multiplex PCR, yet TCRdb's version contains in-frame clones alone and is incomplete. Counted here are 160,000 or so clones, around 77% occurring once; the ten biggest clones make up 3.5% to 4.5%. What was sequenced was PBMCs. These receptors were collected from a man aged 30 to 39 in good health and CMV-seropositive.

This chain joins TRBV6-1 and TRBJ2-2, with 10 bases fitting TRBD1. CDR1 is MNHNS and CDR2 is SASEGT in the germline V gene. This CDR3 is built from 15 residues. The J segment lost 5 bases and the V segment lost 6 bases, leaving 6 bases of the junction unmatched. CDR3 sequence reads: CASRGTGEWTGELFF. The CDR3 DNA sequence: TGTGCCAGCAGAGGGACAGGGGAGTGGACCGGGGAGCTGTTTTTT.

The J gene is TRBJ1-1, the V gene TRBV4-1; D is unclear. Germline CDR1 reads MGHRA; CDR2 reads YSYEKL. Trimming shortened V by 0 bases and J by 0 bases, and 5 bases separated the two germline ends. The CDR3 contains 14 residues. The DNA of the CDR3 is TGCGCCAGCAGCCAAGATCCGGTGAACACTGAAGCTTTCTTT. Its translation is CASSQDPVNTEAFF.

This clone was seen more than once but under ten times. The chain uses TRBV6-5 and TRBJ2-3; D is uncertain. Germline CDR1 is MNHEY and CDR2 is SVGAGI. The CDR3 consists of 15 residues. Between the trimmed V and J ends, which lost 4 bases and 8 bases, there was a span of 19 bases. The CDR3 is CASSLTLTGPATQYF. The CDR3, as DNA: TGTGCCAGCAGTTTGACTCTAACGGGTCCGGCTACGCAGTATTTT.

This chain links TRBV7-3 with TRBJ2-5, with 10 bases fitting TRBD2. Germline trimming cut 5 bases from V and 4 bases from J; bases unmatched to any gene: 4. The CDR3 covers 14 residues. Germline V CDR1 and CDR2: SGHTA, FQGTGA. The CDR3 loop reads CASSPIAGGETQYF. CDR3 nucleotides: TGTGCCAGCAGCCCCATAGCGGGGGGAGAGACCCAGTACTTC.

The chain uses TRBV2 and TRBJ1-5; perhaps TRBD1 as D (5 bases). V lost 6 bases and J lost 0, with 24 bases in between. This CDR3 is 19 amino acids long. The germline V gene encodes CDR1 SNHLY and CDR2 FYNNEI. The DNA of the CDR3 is TGTGCCAGCAGCAGAACGGCGGGGGACTCGCTATATAGCAATCAGCCCCAGCATTTT. It is translated as CASSRTAGDSLYSNQPQHF.

The chain carries TRBV5-1 and TRBJ1-6, with 7 nucleotides matching TRBD1. The length of the CDR3 is 14 residues. The ends lost 2 bases at V and 7 bases at J; junction bases unmatched: 3. The germline CDR1 and CDR2 sequences are SGHRS and YFSETQ. Here the CDR3 reads CASSFGTDNSPLHF. CDR3 in DNA: TGCGCCAGCAGCTTCGGGACAGACAATTCACCCCTCCACTTT.

The V and J genes are TRBV10-3 and TRBJ2-7, with TRBD2 identical over 10 bases. The CDR3 is made up of 15 amino acids. CDR1 ENHRY and CDR2 SYGVKD come from the germline V gene. V was pared by 7 bases and J by 2 bases, with 8 bases of the junction left unmatched. CDR3 nucleotides: TGTGCCATCAAAACCGGGACTAGCGACGCCTACGAGCAGTACTTC. This translates into CAIKTGTSDAYEQYF.

The V and J genes are TRBV2 and TRBJ2-7; 10 bases agree with TRBD1. CDR3 size: 15 residues. Per germline, CDR1 SNHLY and CDR2 FYNNEI. J lost 3 bases, V lost 6 bases, and 8 bases had no gene match. The CDR3 is CASRGPGQGYYEQYF. Written as DNA, the CDR3 is TGTGCCAGCAGGGGACCGGGACAGGGGTACTACGAGCAGTACTTC.

The genes are TRBV10-3 and TRBJ2-7; D might be TRBD1 (6 bases). The CDR3 has 12 residues. V shed 7 bases and J shed 5 bases, with 12 bases lying between them. The germline V gene encodes CDR1 ENHRY and CDR2 SYGVKD. The CDR3 DNA follows: TGTGCCATCAAAACAGGGCTGGACGAGCAGTACTTC. Residues: CAIKTGLDEQYF.

The chain has TRBV12-5 and TRBJ2-1, with a possible D match to TRBD1 (5 bases). Germline assignment: CDR1 LGHNT and CDR2 FRNRAP. With 5 bases removed from V and 5 bases from J, the gap between germline ends came to 16 bases. This CDR3 is 15 amino acids long. The CDR3 region is CASGPIGARDNEQFF. The DNA for the CDR3 is TGTGCTAGTGGTCCTATTGGGGCAAGAGACAATGAGCAGTTCTTC. Full variable domain (missing parts from reference TRBV12-5 and TRBJ2-1): DARVTQTPRHKVTEMGQEVTMRCQPILGHNTVFWYRQTMMQGLELLAYFRNRAPLDDSGMPKDRFSAEMPDATLATLKIQPSEPRDSAVYFCASGPIGARDNEQFFGPGTRLTVL.

The chain has TRBV27 and TRBJ2-2; D might be TRBD1 (5 bases). The V end was cut by 4 bases, the J end by 1 base, with 7 bases between. From germline, CDR1 is MNHEY and CDR2 SMNVEV (reference sequence). This CDR3 has 14 residues. The CDR3 loop is CASSWGRNTGELFF. CDR3 nucleotide sequence: TGTGCCAGCAGTTGGGGCAGGAACACCGGGGAGCTGTTTTTT.